Below, one T cell receptor beta chain is given with its context. What it binds is not known. Losses at the gene ends were 0 bases for V and 4 bases for J; bases not matched to a gene: 7. CDR3 length equals 17 residues. Germline CDR1 reads SGHRS; CDR2 reads YFSETQ. The data stem from a study of cytomegalovirus exposure and HLA in healthy donors. PCR involved 60 Vbeta and 13 Jbeta primers. Libraries were prepared by immunoSEQ multiplex PCR; TCRdb keeps only in-frame clonotypes and omits some of them. The repertoire holds around 100,000 clones, with more than 65% as singletons. Notes on the study in general: HLA alleles were associated with 16,000 or so TCR beta sequences in a later analysis at 0.05 false discovery rate.

The sample consisted of PBMCs. This TCR was recovered from a woman younger than 45 in good health and CMV-seronegative. V gene TRBV5-1 combines with J gene TRBJ2-5; 12 bases agree with TRBD1. For the CDR3, the DNA is TGCGCCAGCAGCTTGGCCCCAGGGGGACAGGGGGCAGAGACCCAGTACTTC. It codes for CASSLAPGGQGAETQYF. The whole variable domain, filled in from reference TRBV5-1 and TRBJ2-5, reads KAGVTQTPRYLIKTRGQQVTLSCSPISGHRSVSWYQQTPGQGLQFLFEYFSETQRNKGNFPGRFSGRQFSNSRSEMNVSTLELGDSALYLCASSLAPGGQGAETQYFGPGTRLLVL.